Listed below are T cell receptor beta chains from one sample, sequenced in a study of OX40 agonist ivuxolimab in advanced cancers. This table comes from immunoSEQ multiplex PCR, and its TCRdb copy is limited to in-frame clones, with some not included. This table has approximately 40,000 clones, around 92% appearing once. This material consisted of CD4+ or CD8+ T cells sorted from blood, taken in a trial of the OX40 agonist ivuxolimab. Every receptor here comes from an adult with an advanced solid tumor such as melanoma, head and neck, liver or kidney cancer. CDR3s include the opening cysteine and the closing phenylalanine or tryptophan.

TRBV27 CASSFSPEVEQFF
TRBV7-3 CASSPAEDTEAFF
TRBV7-3 CASSLSSLRVTTGELFF
TRBV7-8 CASSLTSGNYDEQYF
TRBV5-4 CASSLVGGGNEQFF
TRBV10-2 CASSGGLAANEQFF
TRBV7-3 CASSLGYGEGASTDTQYF
TRBV30 CAWAPAAFF
TRBV9 CASSERGVEETQYF
TRBV7-9 CASSRPETEAFF
TRBV4-1 CASSQDRSTLGGYTF
TRBV7-8 CASSRQAKTYEQYF
TRBV27 CASSPRRSKSVYNEQFF